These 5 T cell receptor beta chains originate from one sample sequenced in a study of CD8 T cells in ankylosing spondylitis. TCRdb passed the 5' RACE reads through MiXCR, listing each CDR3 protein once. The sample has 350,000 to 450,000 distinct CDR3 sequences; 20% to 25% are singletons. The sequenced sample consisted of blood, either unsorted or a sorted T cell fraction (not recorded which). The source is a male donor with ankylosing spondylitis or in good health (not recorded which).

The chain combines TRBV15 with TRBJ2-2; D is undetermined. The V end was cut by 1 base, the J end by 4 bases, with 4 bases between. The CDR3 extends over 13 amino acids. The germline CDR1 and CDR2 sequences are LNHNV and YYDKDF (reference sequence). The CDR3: CATSRVFTGELFF. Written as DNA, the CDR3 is TGTGCCACCAGCAGAGTTTTCACCGGGGAGCTGTTTTTT.

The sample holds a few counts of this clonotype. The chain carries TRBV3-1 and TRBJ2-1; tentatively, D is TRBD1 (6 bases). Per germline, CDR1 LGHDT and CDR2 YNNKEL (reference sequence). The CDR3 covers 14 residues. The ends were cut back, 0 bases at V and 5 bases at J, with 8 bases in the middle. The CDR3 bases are TGTGCCAGCAGCCAAGAGGCAGGGGACAATGAGCAGTTCTTC. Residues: CASSQEAGDNEQFF.

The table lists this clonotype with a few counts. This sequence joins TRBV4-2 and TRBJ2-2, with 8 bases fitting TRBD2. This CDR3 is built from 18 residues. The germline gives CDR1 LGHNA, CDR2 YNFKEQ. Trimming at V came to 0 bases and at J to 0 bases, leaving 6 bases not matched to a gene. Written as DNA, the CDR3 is TGTGCCAGCAGCCAAGATCGGGTGGGACTAGCGAACACCGGGGAGCTGTTTTTT. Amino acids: CASSQDRVGLANTGELFF.

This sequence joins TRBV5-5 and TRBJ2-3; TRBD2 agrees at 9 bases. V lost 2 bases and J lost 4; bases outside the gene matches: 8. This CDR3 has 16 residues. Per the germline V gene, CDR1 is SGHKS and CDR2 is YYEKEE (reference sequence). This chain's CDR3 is CASSLVAGGPPDTQYF. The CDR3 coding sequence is TGTGCCAGCAGCTTAGTTGCGGGGGGGCCGCCAGATACGCAGTATTTT.

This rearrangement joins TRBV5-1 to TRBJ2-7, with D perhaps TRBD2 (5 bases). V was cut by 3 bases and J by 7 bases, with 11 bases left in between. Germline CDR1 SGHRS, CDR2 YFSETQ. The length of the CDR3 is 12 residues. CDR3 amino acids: CASSWNGLEQYF. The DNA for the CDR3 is TGCGCCAGCAGCTGGAACGGACTTGAGCAGTACTTC.